This T cell receptor beta chain was sequenced during a study of blood T cell repertoires in COVID-19. Study background: Researchers got acute and convalescent COVID-19 samples from the United States, Italy and Spain. PBMCs, B-cell-depleted T cells, or T cells were the source of the cDNA or gDNA that made up the material.

The method was immunoSEQ multiplex PCR; TCRdb's version includes in-frame clones alone and lacks a portion of them. The table shows 300,000 to 350,000 clones, with around 86% occurring only once. This clone is a singleton in its sample. CDR1 and CDR2 from the germline V gene are SGHRS and YFSETQ. The CDR3 has 16 amino acids. The V end lost 0 bases, the J end lost 5 bases, and 14 bases lay between the germline ends. Sequencing was carried out using PBMCs or T cells enriched from blood (not recorded which). The receptor was isolated from a middle-aged woman with acute COVID-19. The chain is built from TRBV5-1 and TRBJ1-4; maybe TRBD1 (5 bases). CDR3 region: CASSLVPAGMNEKLFF. Written as DNA, the CDR3 is TGCGCCAGCAGCTTGGTGCCGGCAGGGATGAATGAAAAACTGTTTTTT.